Included here is one T cell receptor beta chain sequence, with context. In its sample, this clone was seen a few times. Its specific antigen is unknown. Per-nucleotide qualities are absent, and no much larger clonotype sits a single base away. This sample is part of a study of shared clonotypes between healthy human individuals (TCRdb year 2020). In terms of the full investigation: The cohort comprised two women and a few men aged 18 to 49 years. To estimate repertoire size and how much clonotype sharing occurs between individuals, the study deeply sequenced the blood TCR repertoires of five healthy adults. To increase sequencing depth and limit assay-specific biases, TCR repertoire library preparation and sequencing were carried out by different laboratories using diverse techniques. Leukapheresis yielded between about 0.85 and 10 billion PBMCs per donor.

Using the deep immunoSEQ assay, TCR CDR3 regions were amplified from genomic DNA by multiplex PCR. Extracted genomic DNA from each cell subset was spread evenly across all wells of several immunoSEQ 96-well plates, with each plate serving as a replicate. For unsorted PBMC, each replicate PCR was loaded with around 300 ng genomic DNA, equivalent to roughly 31,000 T cell genomes. Ten immunoSEQ deep assay plates were used to sequence unsorted PBMC genomic DNA. The purified libraries were quantified using a Qubit 3.0 fluorometer, sized with a Bioanalyzer 2100, and then quantified again using the KAPA Library Quantification kit. Every immunoSEQ 96-well plate was sequenced on a separate single-read 150-cycle Illumina NextSeq 550 flow cell. On the study's bioinformatics: Because only junctional sequences without quality scores were contained in the immunoSEQ output, filtering matching that applied to full-length reads could not be performed. To assign V/J genes and CDR3, sequences were annotated against IMGT germline references using PyIR, a Python wrapper for IgBLAST v1.9. Reads with weak V/J assignments (E-value above 1e-6), missing CDR3, stop codons, out-of-frame junctions, or ambiguous translated residues were removed. V3J clonotypes were defined as sequences sharing the same inferred V gene, J gene, and CDR3 amino acid sequence. Percentage overlap between repertoires was calculated by dividing the number of shared unique clonotypes by the size of the smaller repertoire. RTK rarefaction, the Chao1 estimator, and Recon v2.1 estimates of unobserved clonotypes were used to assess repertoire richness. The immuneACCESS repertoire file appears here via TCRdb, limited to in-frame rearrangements. These files lack a portion of the clones; in checked studies, under half of the deficit traces to unresolved V genes, and the cause of the others is not known. Clone size and the V and J calls come from that table; the DNA yielded D and trimming. Recorded for this sample are about 490,000 clones; around three quarters of them occurred a single time. The ten largest account for 12% of the sample.

The donors were healthy, HIV-negative adults who had no recently reported acute infections or vaccinations. Only Caucasian adults living in Nashville, Tennessee, USA were represented among the donors. For unsorted samples, tens of millions of PBMCs were counted and genomic DNA was extracted with the QIAamp DNA Blood Mini kit. Blood was collected by leukapheresis, and PBMCs were isolated by Ficoll-Histopaque density gradient centrifugation and then cryopreserved in liquid nitrogen vapor phase. The germline V gene (reference sequence) provides CDR1 MNHNY and CDR2 SVGAGI. The germline V and J ends show losses of 7 bases and 1 base respectively, and no gene match explains 4 bases of the junction. The CDR3 contains 14 residues, cysteine and phenylalanine counted. Of all the DNA, just the CDR3 is kept, 42 bases in frame from base 1. On the study overall, not on this receptor specifically: Pairwise subsampling indicated that sequencing depth was expected to affect the degree of clonotype sharing among donors. The genetic and exposure-history diversity represented was limited by the small number of donors. Sampling was restricted to blood, and TCR repertoires in tissue are likely to differ from TCR repertoires in blood.

The specimen was PBMCs. This receptor was taken from a woman aged 35 to 49 in good health. Some clones in this sample may be carry-over from other donors' samples. The V and J segments used are TRBV6-6 and TRBJ1-1, and 9 junction bases match TRBD1. CDR3 loop: CASTGTGRNTEAFF. The bases read TGTGCCAGCACAGGGACAGGGCGGAACACTGAAGCTTTCTTT.